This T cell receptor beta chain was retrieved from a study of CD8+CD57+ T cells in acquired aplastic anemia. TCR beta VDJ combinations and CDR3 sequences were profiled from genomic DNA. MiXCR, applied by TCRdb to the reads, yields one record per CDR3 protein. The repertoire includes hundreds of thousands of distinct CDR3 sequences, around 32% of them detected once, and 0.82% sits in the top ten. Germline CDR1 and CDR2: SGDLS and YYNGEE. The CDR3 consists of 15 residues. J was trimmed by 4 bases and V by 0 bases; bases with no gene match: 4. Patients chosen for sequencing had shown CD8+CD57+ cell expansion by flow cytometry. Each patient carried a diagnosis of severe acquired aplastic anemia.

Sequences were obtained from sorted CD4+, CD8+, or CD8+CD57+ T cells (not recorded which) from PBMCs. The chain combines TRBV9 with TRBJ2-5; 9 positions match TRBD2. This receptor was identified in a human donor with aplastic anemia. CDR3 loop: CASSVVGAGGETQYF. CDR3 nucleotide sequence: TGTGCCAGCAGCGTAGTCGGAGCGGGGGGAGAGACCCAGTACTTC.